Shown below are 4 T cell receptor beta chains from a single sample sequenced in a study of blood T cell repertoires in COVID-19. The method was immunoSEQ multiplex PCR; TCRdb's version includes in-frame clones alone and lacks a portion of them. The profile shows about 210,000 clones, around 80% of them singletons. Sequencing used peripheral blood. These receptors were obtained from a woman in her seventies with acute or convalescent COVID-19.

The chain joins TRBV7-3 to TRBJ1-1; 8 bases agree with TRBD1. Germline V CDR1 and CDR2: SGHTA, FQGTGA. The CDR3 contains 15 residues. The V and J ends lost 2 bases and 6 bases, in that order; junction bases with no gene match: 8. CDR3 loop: CASSLAGQGGAEAFF. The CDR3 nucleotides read TGTGCCAGCAGCTTAGCCGGACAGGGAGGTGCTGAAGCTTTCTTT.

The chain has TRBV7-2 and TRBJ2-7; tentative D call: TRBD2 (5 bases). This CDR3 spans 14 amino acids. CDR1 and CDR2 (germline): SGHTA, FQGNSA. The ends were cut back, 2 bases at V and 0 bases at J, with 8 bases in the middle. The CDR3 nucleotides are TGTGCCAGCAGCTTAAGCGGCAGCTCCTACGAGCAGTACTTC. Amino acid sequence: CASSLSGSSYEQYF.

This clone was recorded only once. The CDR3 DNA follows: TGTGCCAGCAATGCTGCGGGGGTTGGAAAAACAGATACGCAGTATTTT. It is translated as CASNAAGVGKTDTQYF. The chain carries TRBV2 and TRBJ2-3, with 7 bases that match TRBD2. This CDR3 region has 16 residues. Germline V lookup: CDR1 SNHLY, CDR2 FYNNEI. V trimming: 7 bases; J trimming: 3 bases; junction bases outside the gene matches: 13.

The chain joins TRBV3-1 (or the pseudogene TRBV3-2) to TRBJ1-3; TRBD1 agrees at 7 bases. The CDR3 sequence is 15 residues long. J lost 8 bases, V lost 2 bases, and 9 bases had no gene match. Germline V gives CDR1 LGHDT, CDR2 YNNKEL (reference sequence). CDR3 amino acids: CASSQPNRGGHTIYF. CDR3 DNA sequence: TGTGCCAGCAGCCAACCTAACAGGGGAGGACACACCATATATTTT.